This TCR beta chain was obtained from a study of long-term antiretroviral therapy in people with HIV. Trimming left V 3 bases short and J 3 bases short, with 1 base between. From germline, CDR1 is DFQATT and CDR2 SNEGSKA (reference sequence). CDR3 length: 10 amino acids. General study results and limits: CDR3 length ranges were narrower in HIV repertoires than in controls. Diversity measured after ART increased yet remained under transplant donor controls.

Remarks on this clone: What it recognizes is unknown.

The libraries were made with immunoSEQ v3.0 at survey level. In sequencing, roughly 40,000-50,000 T-cell genomes per sample were targeted. Data came from immunoSEQ multiplex PCR; TCRdb stores just in-frame clones and leaves some out. Seen here are fewer than 30,000 clones, 86% observed once, and the top ten hold roughly 5%. The sequenced sample was unsorted PBMCs, obtained 0.8 years after starting antiretroviral therapy. This sequence joins TRBV20-1 and TRBJ2-3; D is unresolved. The receptor was derived from a young woman with HIV. The CDR3 sequence: CSARTDTQYF. CDR3 DNA: TGCAGTGCTAGGACAGATACGCAGTATTTT.